In this sample, the clone carrying this TCR beta chain turned up once. The sample originates from a study of blood T cell repertoires in COVID-19. Assay used: immunoSEQ multiplex PCR; TCRdb lists only in-frame clones, some missing. This table has about 260,000 clones, about nine tenths appearing once. The sample comprised peripheral blood. The receptor comes from a woman in her twenties or thirties with COVID-19, enrolled during active disease.

CDR3 bases: TGTGCCAGCAGCGTAGCTCGGGACAGCTCCTCTGGAAACACCATATATTTT. Its translation is CASSVARDSSSGNTIYF. The V and J genes are TRBV9 and TRBJ1-3; 7 bases line up with TRBD1. Trimming cost V 0 bases and J 0 bases; bases outside gene matches: 6. The CDR3 spans 17 residues. Germline CDR1 is SGDLS and CDR2 is YYNGEE.